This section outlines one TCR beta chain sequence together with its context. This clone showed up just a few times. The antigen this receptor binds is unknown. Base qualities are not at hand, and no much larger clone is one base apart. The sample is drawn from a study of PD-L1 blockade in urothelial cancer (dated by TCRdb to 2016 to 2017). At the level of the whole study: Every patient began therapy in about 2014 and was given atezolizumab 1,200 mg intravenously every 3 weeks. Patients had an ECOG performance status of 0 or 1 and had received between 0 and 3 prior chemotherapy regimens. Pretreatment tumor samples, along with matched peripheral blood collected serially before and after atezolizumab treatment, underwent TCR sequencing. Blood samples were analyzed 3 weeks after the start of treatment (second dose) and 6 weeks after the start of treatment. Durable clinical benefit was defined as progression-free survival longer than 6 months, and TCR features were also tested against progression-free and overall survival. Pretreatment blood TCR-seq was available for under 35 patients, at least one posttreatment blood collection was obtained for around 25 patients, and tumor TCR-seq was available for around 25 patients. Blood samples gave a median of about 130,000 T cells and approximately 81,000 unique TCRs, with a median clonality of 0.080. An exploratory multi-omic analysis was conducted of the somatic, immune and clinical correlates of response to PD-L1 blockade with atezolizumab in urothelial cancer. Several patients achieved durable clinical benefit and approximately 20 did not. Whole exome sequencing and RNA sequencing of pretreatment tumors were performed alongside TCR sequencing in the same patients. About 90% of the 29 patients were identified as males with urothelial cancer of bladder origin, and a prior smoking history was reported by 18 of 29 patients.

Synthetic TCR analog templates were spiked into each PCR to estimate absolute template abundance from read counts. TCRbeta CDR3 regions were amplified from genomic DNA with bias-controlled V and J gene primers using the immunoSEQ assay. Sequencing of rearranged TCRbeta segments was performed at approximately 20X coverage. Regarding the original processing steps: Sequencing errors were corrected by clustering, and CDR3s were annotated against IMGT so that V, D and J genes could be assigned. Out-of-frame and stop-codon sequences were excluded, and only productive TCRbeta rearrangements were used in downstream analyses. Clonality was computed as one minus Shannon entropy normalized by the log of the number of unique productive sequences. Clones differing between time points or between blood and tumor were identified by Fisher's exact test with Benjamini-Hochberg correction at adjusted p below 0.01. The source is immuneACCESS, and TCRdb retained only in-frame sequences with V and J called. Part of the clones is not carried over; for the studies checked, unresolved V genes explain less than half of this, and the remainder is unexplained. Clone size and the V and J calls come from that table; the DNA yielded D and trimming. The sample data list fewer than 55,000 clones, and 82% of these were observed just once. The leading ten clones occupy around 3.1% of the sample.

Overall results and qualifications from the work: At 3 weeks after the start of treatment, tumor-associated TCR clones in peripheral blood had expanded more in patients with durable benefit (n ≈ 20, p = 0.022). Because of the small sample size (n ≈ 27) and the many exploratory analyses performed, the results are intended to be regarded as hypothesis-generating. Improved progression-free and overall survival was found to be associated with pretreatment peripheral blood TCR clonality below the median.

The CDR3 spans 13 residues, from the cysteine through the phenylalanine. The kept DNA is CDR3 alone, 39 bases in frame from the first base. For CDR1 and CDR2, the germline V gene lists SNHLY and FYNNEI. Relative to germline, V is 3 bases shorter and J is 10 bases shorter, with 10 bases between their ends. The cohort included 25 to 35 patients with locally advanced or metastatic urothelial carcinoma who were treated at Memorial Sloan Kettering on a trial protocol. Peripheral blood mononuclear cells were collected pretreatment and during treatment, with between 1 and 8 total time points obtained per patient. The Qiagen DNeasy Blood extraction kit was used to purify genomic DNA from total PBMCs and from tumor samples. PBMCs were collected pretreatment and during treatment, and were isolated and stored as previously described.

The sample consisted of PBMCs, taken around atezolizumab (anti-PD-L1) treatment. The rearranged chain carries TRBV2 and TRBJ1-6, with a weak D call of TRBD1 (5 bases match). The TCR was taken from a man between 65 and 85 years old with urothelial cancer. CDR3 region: CASSEEGNSPLHF. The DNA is TGTGCCAGCAGTGAGGAGGGGAACTCACCCCTCCACTTT.